This T cell receptor beta chain was observed in a study of shared clonotypes between healthy human individuals. Study-wide background: CD4 naive cells filled three plates per donor, CD4 memory three, CD8 naive two and CD8 memory one.

All participating donors were Caucasian adults from Nashville, Tennessee. A CD45RA+ naive subset and a CD45RA-negative memory subset were split from CD4+ cells. CDR3 length equals 15 residues. The ends were cut back, 1 base at V and 2 bases at J, with 11 bases in the middle. Germline CDR1 SEHNR, CDR2 FQNEAQ (reference sequence). Here immunoSEQ multiplex PCR was the method, and the copy in TCRdb shows in-frame clones only, minus some. The sample shows 2 million to 2.5 million clones, 85% to 95% of them seen only once. Source material: naive CD4+ T cells from PBMCs. The subset was: CD45RA+ positively selected. The V and J genes are TRBV7-9 and TRBJ2-5; D may be TRBD2 (6 bases). The source of this sequence is a man aged 18 to 29 in good health. Some clones in this sample may be carry-over from other donors' samples. CDR3 sequence (DNA): TGTGCCAGCAGCTTAGAGTACGGGGGACAAGAGACCCAGTACTTC. Translation gives CASSLEYGGQETQYF. Variable domain in full (rest from reference TRBV7-9 and TRBJ2-5): DTGVSQNPRHKITKRGQNVTFRCDPISEHNRLYWYRQTLGQGPEFLTYFQNEAQLEKSRLLSDRFSAERPKGSFSTLEIQRTEQGDSAMYLCASSLEYGGQETQYFGPGTRLLVL.